A selection of T cell receptor beta chains follows, all from one sample in a study of immune evolution from preneoplasia to lung adenocarcinoma. TCRdb's copy holds only in-frame clones and misses some; the assay was immunoSEQ multiplex PCR. The sample holds about 5,000 clones, roughly 80% seen once. Sequenced sample: FFPE adjacent normal lung tissue. The receptors come from a donor aged 70 or older with lung adenocarcinoma. CDR3s include the opening cysteine and the closing phenylalanine or tryptophan. The order of the fields is V gene, J gene, D gene, clone size, CDR3 protein, CDR3 DNA. A D gene is named only where the DNA matches it firmly. The size entry is marked missing in some rows and otherwise reads once, few, many or a size class.

V: TRBV28
J: TRBJ1-2
D: .
size: .
CDR3: CASPTGCYTF
DNA: TGTGCCAGCCCTACAGGATGCTACACCTTC

V: TRBV28
J: TRBJ1-2
D: .
size: .
CDR3: CASGWEGSIPNYGYTF
DNA: TGTGCCAGCGGCTGGGAGGGCAGCATTCCTAACTATGGCTACACCTTC

V: TRBV25-1
J: TRBJ2-5
D: .
size: .
CDR3: CASSAGLETQYF
DNA: TGTGCCAGCAGTGCAGGGCTGGAGACCCAGTACTTC

V: TRBV19
J: TRBJ1-5
D: .
size: .
CDR3: CASSTGGGGNQPQHF
DNA: TGTGCCAGTAGTACTGGTGGAGGGGGCAATCAGCCCCAGCATTTT

V: TRBV28
J: TRBJ1-1
D: TRBD1
size: .
CDR3: CASNDRVNTEAFF
DNA: TGTGCCAGCAACGACAGGGTGAACACTGAAGCTTTCTTT

V: TRBV7-9
J: TRBJ2-3
D: .
size: .
CDR3: CASSSATSTDTQYF
DNA: TGTGCCAGCAGCTCAGCAACTAGCACAGATACGCAGTATTTT

V: TRBV28
J: TRBJ1-2
D: .
size: .
CDR3: CASSTSGGYTF
DNA: TGTGCCAGCAGTACTTCCGGTGGCTACACCTTC

V: TRBV11-3
J: TRBJ1-4
D: TRBD1
size: .
CDR3: CASPPEGANEKLFF
DNA: TGTGCCAGCCCCCCCGAGGGGGCCAATGAAAAACTGTTTTTT

V: TRBV6-4
J: TRBJ2-7
D: TRBD2
size: .
CDR3: CASSFLTSGRPRSYEQYF
DNA: TGTGCCAGCAGTTTTCTGACTAGCGGGAGGCCGCGATCTTACGAGCAGTACTTC

V: TRBV11-2
J: TRBJ2-1
D: TRBD2
size: few
CDR3: CASSSLGGAGGSYNEQFF
DNA: TGTGCCAGCAGCTCTTTAGGTGGGGCGGGAGGGTCCTACAATGAGCAGTTCTTC

V: TRBV10-2
J: TRBJ2-7
D: .
size: few
CDR3: CASRGTPLLSSYEQYF
DNA: TGCGCCAGCCGCGGGACTCCGTTACTTAGCTCCTACGAGCAGTACTTC

V: TRBV10-2
J: TRBJ1-1
D: .
size: few
CDR3: CASSENRVNTEAFF
DNA: TGCGCCAGCAGTGAAAACAGGGTGAACACTGAAGCTTTCTTT

V: TRBV9
J: TRBJ2-1
D: TRBD2
size: .
CDR3: CASSVAWGGTGGPNEQFF
DNA: TGTGCCAGCAGCGTAGCTTGGGGGGGAACGGGAGGGCCCAATGAGCAGTTCTTC

V: TRBV5-5
J: TRBJ2-7
D: .
size: .
CDR3: CASSLVRTEQYF
DNA: TGTGCCAGCAGCTTGGTGAGAACCGAGCAGTACTTC

V: TRBV5-6
J: TRBJ2-1
D: TRBD2
size: .
CDR3: CASSLVGRAWNEQFF
DNA: TGTGCCAGCAGCTTGGTCGGGAGGGCCTGGAATGAGCAGTTCTTC

V: TRBV7-2
J: TRBJ1-2
D: .
size: .
CDR3: CASTNSGGYGYTF
DNA: TGTGCCAGCACCAACTCGGGGGGCTATGGCTACACCTTC

V: TRBV5-4
J: TRBJ2-5
D: TRBD2
size: .
CDR3: CASSQGTSGRGGTQYF
DNA: TGTGCCAGCAGCCAGGGGACTAGCGGGAGGGGCGGGACCCAGTACTTC

V: TRBV30
J: TRBJ1-2
D: TRBD1
size: .
CDR3: CAWSVSDTGGGYTF
DNA: TGTGCCTGGAGTGTATCAGACACAGGGGGTGGCTACACCTTC

V: TRBV9
J: TRBJ2-7
D: .
size: .
CDR3: CASSVASSSYEQYF
DNA: TGTGCCAGCAGCGTCGCTAGCAGTTCCTACGAGCAGTACTTC

V: TRBV27
J: TRBJ2-2
D: .
size: once
CDR3: CASSLVGTYTGELFF
DNA: TGTGCCAGCAGTTTAGTGGGAACCTACACCGGGGAGCTGTTTTTT

V: TRBV6-4
J: TRBJ1-2
D: .
size: .
CDR3: CASTPTPGQGGYTF
DNA: TGTGCCAGCACCCCCACCCCGGGGCAGGGCGGCTACACCTTC

V: TRBV16
J: TRBJ2-2
D: .
size: few
CDR3: CASSQLEGAGELFF
DNA: TGTGCCAGCAGCCAACTTGAGGGGGCCGGGGAGCTGTTTTTT

V: TRBV28
J: TRBJ1-2
D: .
size: .
CDR3: CASLPQGSRYGYTF
DNA: TGTGCCAGCTTACCACAGGGCTCGCGCTATGGCTACACCTTC

V: TRBV28
J: TRBJ2-3
D: TRBD2
size: .
CDR3: CASSFYRGTRADTQYF
DNA: TGTGCCAGCAGTTTCTACCGCGGGACTAGGGCAGATACGCAGTATTTT

V: TRBV18
J: TRBJ2-5
D: .
size: once
CDR3: CASSPGLAQAHRQETQYF
DNA: TGTGCCAGCTCACCTGGGCTGGCGCAGGCACACCGCCAAGAGACCCAGTACTTC

V: TRBV9
J: TRBJ2-7
D: .
size: .
CDR3: CASSVDGRSYEQYF
DNA: TGTGCCAGCAGCGTAGATGGGCGGTCCTACGAGCAGTACTTC

V: TRBV5-4
J: TRBJ2-6
D: .
size: .
CDR3: CASTLPDSGANVLTF
DNA: TGTGCCAGCACCCTCCCGGATTCTGGGGCCAACGTCCTGACTTTC

V: TRBV6-1
J: TRBJ1-2
D: TRBD1
size: .
CDR3: CASSLYRDSLGGYTF
DNA: TGTGCCAGCAGCCTATATAGGGACAGCTTGGGAGGCTACACCTTC

V: TRBV28
J: TRBJ1-2
D: .
size: .
CDR3: CASSPPRGKNTF
DNA: TGTGCCAGCAGCCCCCCGAGGGGGAAGAACACCTTC

V: TRBV5-6
J: TRBJ2-7
D: .
size: .
CDR3: CASSLGPAGNYEQYF
DNA: TGTGCCAGCAGCTTGGGGCCCGCAGGGAACTACGAGCAGTACTTC

V: TRBV4-1
J: TRBJ1-2
D: .
size: .
CDR3: CASSQPLTGNYGYTF
DNA: TGCGCCAGCAGCCAACCCCTGACGGGGAACTATGGCTACACCTTC

V: TRBV7-9
J: TRBJ2-5
D: TRBD2
size: .
CDR3: CASSSRDYGRETQYF
DNA: TGTGCCAGCAGCAGCCGGGACTATGGTCGGGAGACCCAGTACTTC

V: TRBV29-1
J: TRBJ2-3
D: .
size: .
CDR3: CSVGQGGDTQYF
DNA: TGCAGCGTTGGACAGGGAGGAGATACGCAGTATTTT

V: TRBV11-2
J: TRBJ1-2
D: TRBD1
size: .
CDR3: CASSLGTGDGYTF
DNA: TGTGCCAGCAGCTTAGGGACAGGGGACGGCTACACCTTC

V: TRBV18
J: TRBJ1-1
D: .
size: .
CDR3: CASSTSQAASEAFF
DNA: TGTGCCAGCTCAACCAGCCAAGCGGCCTCTGAAGCTTTCTTT

V: TRBV28
J: TRBJ2-7
D: TRBD1
size: .
CDR3: CASSSGQGSYEQYF
DNA: TGTGCCAGCAGTTCGGGACAGGGCTCCTACGAGCAGTACTTC

V: TRBV30
J: TRBJ2-1
D: .
size: .
CDR3: CAWRGMSRREQFF
DNA: TGTGCCTGGAGGGGGATGAGCCGGCGGGAGCAGTTCTTC

V: TRBV5-1
J: TRBJ2-7
D: TRBD1
size: once
CDR3: CASTMDRGLDGEQYF
DNA: TGCGCCAGCACAATGGACAGGGGGCTTGATGGCGAGCAGTACTTC

V: TRBV7-2
J: TRBJ2-7
D: .
size: .
CDR3: CASSSLPGETYEQYF
DNA: TGTGCCAGCAGCTCCCTCCCTGGCGAGACCTACGAGCAGTACTTC

V: TRBV25-1
J: TRBJ2-5
D: TRBD2
size: .
CDR3: CASSTQAGGGGTQYF
DNA: TGTGCCAGCAGTACCCAAGCGGGAGGGGGCGGGACCCAGTACTTC

V: TRBV19
J: TRBJ1-1
D: .
size: few
CDR3: CASSIWGTSEAFF
DNA: TGTGCCAGTAGTATTTGGGGCACCTCAGAAGCTTTCTTT

V: TRBV7-9
J: TRBJ1-5
D: .
size: .
CDR3: CASSLDSNQPQHF
DNA: TGTGCCAGCAGCTTAGATAGCAATCAGCCCCAGCATTTT

V: TRBV11-2
J: TRBJ2-7
D: TRBD2
size: .
CDR3: CASSLGGGDEQYF
DNA: TGTGCCAGCAGCTTAGGTGGGGGGGACGAGCAGTACTTC

V: TRBV5-6
J: TRBJ2-2
D: .
size: .
CDR3: CASSLGTQNTGELFF
DNA: TGTGCCAGCAGCCTGGGGACACAGAACACCGGGGAGCTGTTTTTT

V: TRBV7-2
J: TRBJ2-7
D: .
size: .
CDR3: CASSSYYEQYF
DNA: TGTGCCAGCAGCTCCTACTACGAGCAGTACTTC

V: TRBV27
J: TRBJ2-7
D: .
size: .
CDR3: CASSLTLASVYEQYF
DNA: TGTGCCAGCAGCCTTACCTTAGCGTCGGTCTACGAGCAGTACTTC

V: TRBV18
J: TRBJ2-7
D: .
size: .
CDR3: CASSPGTDHSYEQYF
DNA: TGTGCCAGCTCACCAGGGACCGACCACTCCTACGAGCAGTACTTC

V: TRBV5-8
J: TRBJ1-5
D: .
size: .
CDR3: CASSPPLGRGYQPQHF
DNA: TGTGCCAGCAGCCCCCCTCTGGGAAGGGGATATCAGCCCCAGCATTTT

V: TRBV5-1
J: TRBJ2-1
D: .
size: .
CDR3: CASSLDPVEQFF
DNA: TGCGCCAGCAGCTTGGATCCGGTTGAGCAGTTCTTC

V: TRBV28
J: TRBJ1-1
D: .
size: .
CDR3: CASSLSREWAGAFF
DNA: TGTGCCAGCAGTTTATCCCGGGAGTGGGCGGGAGCTTTCTTT